The next 18 T cell receptor beta chains were all read from a single sample in a study of early T cells in non-severe SARS-CoV-2 infection. TCRdb ran MiXCR on the 5' RACE reads and lists one entry per CDR3 protein. The sample records about 77,000 distinct CDR3 sequences, 5% being singletons. The starting material was whole blood, obtained at baseline. The receptors were gathered from an adult who was a healthcare worker with PCR-confirmed SARS-CoV-2 infection or an uninfected control (not recorded which).

This chain joins TRBV3-1 and TRBJ2-1; 7 bases align to TRBD2. Trimming cost V 4 bases and J 0 bases; bases outside gene matches: 3. This CDR3 has 15 amino acids. The germline V gene encodes CDR1 LGHDT and CDR2 YNNKEL (reference sequence). The DNA of the CDR3 is TGTGCCAGCAGCCCCGGGACTAACTCCTACAATGAGCAGTTCTTC. It specifies CASSPGTNSYNEQFF.

This chain uses TRBV20-1 with TRBJ2-5, with 7 bases aligning to TRBD2. The germline gives CDR1 DFQATT, CDR2 SNEGSKA (reference sequence). With V trimmed by 3 bases and J by 5 bases, 9 bases remained unmatched. CDR3 length: 14 residues. The DNA for the CDR3 is TGCAGTGCTAGCGCGGGAGTAAGCGAGGAGACCCAGTACTTC. Translated, it gives CSASAGVSEETQYF.

This clonotype has a handful of counts. The CDR3 region is CASSPRLAGAGTGELFF. The CDR3 DNA reads TGCGCCAGCAGCCCGAGACTAGCGGGAGCGGGGACCGGGGAGCTGTTTTTT. V gene TRBV5-1 combines with J gene TRBJ2-2; 12 bases fit TRBD2. Germline-derived CDR1 and CDR2 are SGHRS and YFSETQ. The J segment lost 5 bases and the V segment lost 4 bases, leaving 9 bases of the junction unmatched. This CDR3 is built from 17 residues.

This clonotype has just a few counts. The chain couples TRBV28 to TRBJ2-3; D gene uncertain. Per germline, CDR1 MDHEN and CDR2 SYDVKM. The CDR3 consists of 14 residues. Trimming removed 2 bases at V and 5 bases at J, with 11 bases between. The CDR3 region is CASSLGPVRDTQYF. The CDR3 nucleotides read TGTGCCAGCAGTTTAGGACCAGTGCGAGATACGCAGTATTTT.

This chain connects TRBV5-1 to TRBJ2-1; D unclear. The V gene's germline CDR1 is SGHRS and CDR2 YFSETQ. The V and J ends lost 2 bases and 6 bases respectively, with 9 bases between them. The CDR3 length is 13 residues. The CDR3 reads CASSFGRGNEQFF. The CDR3 DNA follows: TGCGCCAGCAGCTTCGGTAGAGGCAATGAGCAGTTCTTC.

This clonotype came up a few times. This chain links TRBV25-1 with TRBJ2-7, with TRBD2 as a possible D gene (7 bases). From germline, CDR1 is MGHDK and CDR2 SYGVNS. CDR3 length equals 13 residues. Trimming pared 4 bases from V and 7 bases from J, leaving 14 bases between. CDR3 residues: CASSGPGRGEQYF. The CDR3 coding sequence is TGTGCCAGCAGTGGTCCGGGGAGGGGGGAGCAGTACTTC.

This clonotype was counted many times. The rearrangement uses TRBV20-1 and TRBJ1-6, with D hard to call. In germline, CDR1 is DFQATT, CDR2 SNEGSKA (reference sequence). The CDR3 is 13 amino acids. V shed 0 bases and J shed 6 bases, with 6 bases lying between them. CDR3: CSARDRSNSPLHF. CDR3 bases: TGCAGTGCTAGAGACAGGAGTAATTCACCCCTCCACTTT.

This rearrangement joins TRBV21-1 to TRBJ2-1; the DNA was not compared with TRBD1, the D call given in the table. TRBV21-1 is a documented pseudogene. This CDR3 has 18 residues. This chain's CDR3 is CASSKDWADWGSYNEQFF. The CDR3 DNA follows: TGTGCCAGCAGCAAAGATTGGGCGGACTGGGGTTCCTACAATGAGCAGTTCTTC.

This clonotype was seen many times. This chain uses TRBV7-9 with TRBJ2-1; 14 bases are shared with TRBD2. There are 17 residues in the CDR3. Germline V gene sequence: CDR1 SEHNR, CDR2 FQNEAQ (reference sequence). The trim removed 1 base at V and 9 bases at J, leaving 8 bases unmatched. The CDR3 loop is CASSLVGTSGRTVEQFF. For the CDR3, the DNA is TGTGCCAGCAGCTTAGTTGGGACTAGCGGGAGAACCGTTGAGCAGTTCTTC.

The chain uses TRBV10-2 and TRBJ2-7; tentatively, D is TRBD2 (6 bases). Germline CDR1 WSHSY, CDR2 SAAADI. The CDR3 consists of 14 residues. With 10 bases removed from V and 5 bases from J, the gap between germline ends came to 21 bases. CDR3 coding DNA: TGCGCCACCCTTCCCCTAGGCGGGACTGACGAGCAGTACTTC. Its protein product is CATLPLGGTDEQYF.

This clonotype was picked up many times. The V call is TRBV28, the J call TRBJ1-6; D call uncertain. CDR3 length: 15 amino acids. Germline CDR1 and CDR2: MDHEN and SYDVKM. The germline V and J ends were trimmed by 3 bases and 3 bases, with 9 bases remaining between them. The CDR3 sequence: CASSFLRVYNSPLHF. In nucleotides, the CDR3 is TGTGCCAGCAGTTTTCTCCGGGTCTATAATTCACCCCTCCACTTT.

This clonotype was found a few times. V and J are TRBV7-2 and TRBJ1-1, with D unresolved. The V and J ends lost 4 bases and 1 base respectively, with 7 bases between them. In germline, CDR1 is SGHTA, CDR2 FQGNSA. CDR3 length: 13 residues. As DNA, the CDR3 is TGTGCCAGCAGCTGGAGGCGGAACACTGAAGCTTTCTTT. This encodes CASSWRRNTEAFF.

The V gene is TRBV28, the J gene TRBJ2-7; D is undetermined. The V gene lost 7 bases and the J gene lost 1 base, with 14 bases spanning the gap. CDR3 length: 14 residues. CDR1 is MDHEN, CDR2 SYDVKM, per germline. The CDR3 protein is CASTTPGGSYEQYF. The DNA for the CDR3 is TGTGCCAGCACCACTCCTGGCGGATCCTACGAGCAGTACTTC. The variable domain in full, with the rest retrieved from reference TRBV28 and TRBJ2-7, is DVKVTQSSRYLVKRTGEKVFLECVQDMDHENMFWYRQDPGLGLRLIYFSYDVKMKEKGDIPEGYSVSREKKERFSLILESASTNQTSMYLCASTTPGGSYEQYFGPGTRLTVT.

Ten or more counts support this clonotype. The V and J genes are TRBV7-9 and TRBJ2-3; weak D call: TRBD2 (5 bases). The CDR3 consists of 14 residues. Trimming removed 6 bases from V and 3 bases from J, with 13 bases in between. The V gene's germline CDR1 is SEHNR and CDR2 FQNEAQ (reference sequence). This CDR3 is CASSPSRGTDTQYF. The CDR3 region has the DNA TGTGCCAGCAGTCCTTCCCGGGGAACAGATACGCAGTATTTT.

The genes are TRBV7-9 and TRBJ2-7; a weak D match, TRBD2 (5 bases). Trimming shortened V by 7 bases and J by 2 bases, and 15 bases separated the two germline ends. Germline V gene lookup returns CDR1 SEHNR and CDR2 FQNEAQ (reference sequence). This CDR3 is built from 14 residues. The CDR3 bases are TGTGCCAGCACCTCACCGGGAAATACCTACGAGCAGTACTTC. As protein: CASTSPGNTYEQYF.

This clonotype was seen a handful of times. The V gene is TRBV7-9, the J gene TRBJ1-3; no clear D. V shed 2 bases and J shed 0 bases, with 8 bases lying between them. The length of the CDR3 is 15 residues. CDR1 is SEHNR, CDR2 FQNEAQ, per germline (reference sequence). The DNA for the CDR3 is TGTGCCAGCAGCTTAAACAGTTACTCTGGAAACACCATATATTTT. The encoded protein is CASSLNSYSGNTIYF.

The chain uses TRBV7-8 and TRBJ1-2; the D gene is possibly TRBD1 (6 bases). The CDR3 sequence is 15 residues long. The germline CDR1 and CDR2 sequences are SGHVS and FQNEAQ. Trimming cost V 0 bases and J 8 bases, with 16 bases left between them. CDR3 sequence (DNA): TGTGCCAGCAGCTTAGCGGGGGGCGGAGGTAGCGGCTACACCTTC. Its translation is CASSLAGGGGSGYTF.

The V call is TRBV5-1, the J call TRBJ1-1; unclear D gene. V lost 0 bases, J lost 6 bases, and 15 bases lay in between. CDR1 is SGHRS and CDR2 is YFSETQ in the germline V gene. CDR3 length: 15 residues. The CDR3, as DNA: TGCGCCAGCAGCTTGGGGCAGGTAGGGTACGCTGAAGCTTTCTTT. Protein sequence: CASSLGQVGYAEAFF.